Listed below are T cell receptor beta chains from one sample, sequenced in a study of CD8 T cells in ankylosing spondylitis. TCRdb re-called the 5' RACE reads through MiXCR, storing one row per CDR3 protein. The top ten hold around 17% of the sample, which has 390,000 or so distinct CDR3 sequences, approximately 20% seen once. Source material: blood, either unsorted or a sorted T cell fraction (not recorded which). These receptors all come from a male donor with ankylosing spondylitis. Both conserved end residues are part of each CDR3. The D gene is left open where the match is weak. Clone size is given for some rows only: seen once, a few or many times, or a class if the clone is expanded.

size,J,V,D,length,DNA,CDR3
NA,TRBJ2-1,TRBV3-1,NA,15,TGTGCCAGCAGCCAAGATCGCCAGATGGGCAATGAGCAGTTCTTC,CASSQDRQMGNEQFF
few,TRBJ2-5,TRBV28,TRBD1,16,TGTGCCAGCAGCCAATCCACTTACAGGGGCCAAGAGACCCAGTACTTC,CASSQSTYRGQETQYF
few,TRBJ1-2,TRBV30,NA,14,TGTGCCTGGTCCAAGAGTTCGCTAAGCTATGGCTACACCTTC,CAWSKSSLSYGYTF
NA,TRBJ1-6,TRBV6-5,NA,15,TGTGCCAGCAGTTACTCGAATGATGATAATTCACCCCTCCACTTT,CASSYSNDDNSPLHF
NA,TRBJ1-1,TRBV5-1,TRBD1,14,TGCGCCAGCAGCTTGTTGACAGGGAGGAATGAAGCTTTCTTT,CASSLLTGRNEAFF
NA,TRBJ1-4,TRBV11-3,NA,13,TGTGCCAGCAGCCGTCAGACTAATGAAAAACTGTTTTTT,CASSRQTNEKLFF
NA,TRBJ2-1,TRBV20-1,NA,14,TGCAGTGCTCCGACGACGGGGGTCGGCGATGAGCAGTTCTTC,CSAPTTGVGDEQFF
NA,TRBJ2-4,TRBV5-6,NA,14,TGTGCCAGCAGCTCCTGGACGGATTGGGACATTCAGTACTTC,CASSSWTDWDIQYF
NA,TRBJ1-3,TRBV20-1,NA,11,TGCAGTGCCCATGATGGAAACACCATATATTTT,CSAHDGNTIYF
NA,TRBJ2-1,TRBV20-1,NA,15,TGCAGTGCTTTCATTATTTGGAGCTCCTACAATGAGCAGTTCTTC,CSAFIIWSSYNEQFF
NA,TRBJ2-7,TRBV28,NA,14,TGTGCCAGCAGTTTGGCGGGGCCTGCCTACGAGCAGTACTTC,CASSLAGPAYEQYF
many,TRBJ2-3,TRBV29-1,NA,11,TGCAGCGGTGATAGCACAGATACGCAGTATTTT,CSGDSTDTQYF
NA,TRBJ2-7,TRBV9,TRBD2,14,TGTGCCAGCAGCGTTCTAGCGGGTCCCTACGAGCAGTACTTC,CASSVLAGPYEQYF
once,TRBJ2-5,TRBV6-2/TRBV6-3,NA,13,TGTGCCAGCAGTTATATAGGGCAAGAGACCCAGTACTTC,CASSYIGQETQYF
few,TRBJ2-5,TRBV20-1,TRBD1,14,TGCAGTGCTAGGAGACAGGGGGCTTGGGAGACCCAGTACTTC,CSARRQGAWETQYF
NA,TRBJ2-7,TRBV28,TRBD2,12,TGTGCCAGCAGTAGGGACTATCGGGAGCAGTACTTC,CASSRDYREQYF
NA,TRBJ2-2,TRBV5-5,NA,16,TGTGCCAGCAGCTCCCTAGGGGCAGGGAATGCCGGGGAGCAGTTTTTT,CASSSLGAGNAGEQFF
few,TRBJ2-2,TRBV9,TRBD2,15,TGTGCCAGCAGCGTAGGCGGGAGACGGTCCGGGGAGCTGTTTTTT,CASSVGGRRSGELFF
many,TRBJ2-2,TRBV12-3/TRBV12-4,TRBD1,15,TGTGCCAGCAGTATCCGGACAGGGGGCACCGGGGAGCTGTTTTTT,CASSIRTGGTGELFF
few,TRBJ2-3,TRBV11-2,NA,16,TGTGCCAGCAGCCCTAATCCCCCGGGAGTGGGCGATACGCAGTATTTT,CASSPNPPGVGDTQYF
NA,TRBJ2-1,TRBV5-1,NA,16,TGCGCCAGCAGCCCCGGGACCTTCGGAACCTACAATGAGCAGTTCTTC,CASSPGTFGTYNEQFF
many,TRBJ2-1,TRBV5-1,TRBD2,15,TGCGCCAGCAGCTGGAGACTAGCGGGAATGAATGAGCAGTTCTTC,CASSWRLAGMNEQFF
few,TRBJ1-5,TRBV6-5,TRBD1,17,TGTGCCAGCAGCTACCCACTAGAGGGGGCTAAGGATCAGCCCCAGCATTTT,CASSYPLEGAKDQPQHF
NA,TRBJ1-1,TRBV11-2,NA,13,TGTGCCAGCAGCACGAGCAGGGACACTGAAGCTTTCTTT,CASSTSRDTEAFF
few,TRBJ1-1,TRBV4-1,NA,16,TGCGCCAGCAGCCAAACCGGGACAAACATGAACACTGAAGCTTTCTTT,CASSQTGTNMNTEAFF
NA,TRBJ2-2,TRBV4-3,NA,15,TGCGCCAGCAGCCATATAGCCACATTAACCGGGGAGCTGTTTTTT,CASSHIATLTGELFF
NA,TRBJ2-2,TRBV19,NA,19,TGTGCCAGTAGTATCCACTTCCCCTCAGGGCGCGGGAACACCGGGGAGCTGTTTTTT,CASSIHFPSGRGNTGELFF
few,TRBJ2-7,TRBV25-1,NA,14,TGTGCCAGCAGCCAGGTGGGGGGCGCAGGGGAGCAGTACTTC,CASSQVGGAGEQYF
NA,TRBJ2-6,TRBV29-1,NA,14,TGCAGCGTTGAAGGGGCGGCCGGGGCCAACGTCCTGACTTTC,CSVEGAAGANVLTF
NA,TRBJ2-2,TRBV19,NA,17,TGTGCCAGTAGTATTCCCACAGGGAGAGGGAATACCGGGGAGCTGTTTTTT,CASSIPTGRGNTGELFF
NA,TRBJ1-5,TRBV20-1,NA,13,TGCAGTGCTCCTGAAGGTGGACGTCAGCCCCAGCATTTT,CSAPEGGRQPQHF
NA,TRBJ2-1,TRBV6-2/TRBV6-3,TRBD2,16,TGTGCCAGCAGTTACCCTCTAGCGGGAGTCTACAATGAGCAGTTCTTC,CASSYPLAGVYNEQFF
NA,TRBJ1-3,TRBV28,NA,14,TGTGCCAGCAGTTTTTCCTACTCTGGAAACACCATATATTTT,CASSFSYSGNTIYF
few,TRBJ1-1,TRBV5-1,NA,13,TGCGCCAGCAGAGACGGAATGGACACTGAAGCTTTCTTT,CASRDGMDTEAFF
NA,TRBJ2-7,TRBV9,NA,14,TGTGCCAGCAGCGTAGGGGCAGCCCCGGGGGAGCAGTACTTC,CASSVGAAPGEQYF
NA,TRBJ2-5,TRBV7-2,TRBD2,13,TGTGCCAGCAGCTCCGGGACTAGTGGGGACCAGTACTTC,CASSSGTSGDQYF
few,TRBJ2-3,TRBV3-1,NA,14,TGTGCCAGCAGCTTTCGGAGGGGCACAGATACGCAGTATTTT,CASSFRRGTDTQYF
few,TRBJ1-6,TRBV5-1,NA,14,TGCGCCAGCAGCCCGATCCCGGAGAATTCACCCCTCCACTTT,CASSPIPENSPLHF
many,TRBJ2-7,TRBV3-1,TRBD1,13,TGTGCCAGCAGCCGGGGACAGGGCTACGAGCAGTACTTC,CASSRGQGYEQYF
NA,TRBJ2-1,TRBV10-3,TRBD2,15,TGTGCCATCAGTGATGTTAGCGGGAGACGGAATGAGCAGTTCTTC,CAISDVSGRRNEQFF
few,TRBJ2-3,TRBV5-6,NA,17,TGTGCCAGCAGCTCCCTTGGAAGGGCGGGATTCACAGATACGCAGTATTTT,CASSSLGRAGFTDTQYF